The 8 T cell receptor beta chains in this list originate from one sample, sequenced in a study of Graves' ophthalmopathy and Graves' hyperthyroidism. RNA served as the template for amplifying TCR beta CDR3 regions. First-round RT-PCR relied on HTBI primers, and a second-round multiplex PCR came next. TCRdb independently ran MiXCR on the multiplex PCR reads; one entry per CDR3 protein. The sample holds 300,000 to 500,000 distinct CDR3 sequences, roughly 15% seen once. The material sequenced was peripheral blood. Receptors originate from a young woman with stable Graves' hyperthyroidism.

This clonotype was picked up many times. The V and J genes are TRBV7-8 and TRBJ2-7; D remains ambiguous. Trimming shortened V by 5 bases and J by 0 bases, and 14 bases separated the two germline ends. CDR3 length equals 15 residues. Germline V gives CDR1 SGHVS, CDR2 FQNEAQ. The CDR3: CASSPHLKTSYEQYF. CDR3 DNA sequence: TGTGCCAGCAGCCCCCACCTTAAGACCTCCTACGAGCAGTACTTC.

Concerning this clonotype itself: An end of the junction does not agree with germline; a read error may underlie this. The chain recombines TRBV3-1 with TRBJ1-2, with a possible D match to TRBD1 (6 bases). Germline CDR1 reads LGHDT; CDR2 reads YNNKEL (reference sequence). This CDR3 contains 15 residues. CDR3 DNA: TGTGCCAGCATCCAAGGGGCAGGGGCAAACTATGGCTACACCTTC. Amino acid sequence: CASIQGAGANYGYTF.

This clonotype was detected many times. The V gene is TRBV19, the J gene TRBJ1-1; D is unresolved. V shed 5 bases and J shed 0 bases, with 16 bases lying between them. CDR3 length: 16 residues. Germline V gene sequence: CDR1 LNHDA, CDR2 SQIVND (reference sequence). The DNA of the CDR3 is TGTGCCAGTAGTTCGAACACGGTACTTTTGAACACTGAAGCTTTCTTT. This translates into CASSSNTVLLNTEAFF.

This clonotype occurred many times. This could be a read error, since a much larger clone is one nucleotide away. The conserved phenylalanine or tryptophan is not found at the CDR3 terminus, so this likely reflects a read error. The V gene is TRBV14, the J gene TRBJ2-7, with no clear D. Per the germline V gene, CDR1 is SGHDN and CDR2 is FVKESK. Between the trimmed V and J ends, which lost 4 bases and 7 bases, there was a span of 11 bases. The CDR3 has 12 amino acids. CDR3 residues: CASSPTGWEQYL. DNA for the CDR3: TGTGCCAGCAGCCCCACCGGCTGGGAGCAGTACCTC.

The chain uses TRBV6-4 and TRBJ2-5; D is tentatively TRBD1 or TRBD2 (5 bases each). V was pared by 5 bases and J by 2 bases, with 9 bases between. CDR1 and CDR2 (germline): MRHNA, SNTAGT. The CDR3 is made up of 13 amino acids. In DNA form, the CDR3 reads TGTGCCAGCAGTCCCGGGACGCAAGAGACCCAGTACTTC. It encodes CASSPGTQETQYF.

V and J are TRBV20-1 and TRBJ1-2; a weak D match, TRBD1 (5 bases). This CDR3 is built from 13 residues. Deletions cut 6 bases from V and 5 bases from J, with 16 bases between. Germline V gene lookup returns CDR1 DFQATT and CDR2 SNEGSKA (reference sequence). The chain's CDR3 is CSAKGEGTYGYTF. The CDR3 DNA sequence: TGCAGTGCGAAAGGGGAGGGCACTTATGGCTACACCTTC.

Ten or more counts support this clonotype. The chain has TRBV11-2 and TRBJ2-2; D gene ambiguous. CDR1 is SGHAT and CDR2 is FQNNGV in the germline V gene. The CDR3 is 12 residues long. V gave up 2 bases and J gave up 3 bases, with 1 base separating them. CDR3 DNA sequence: TGTGCCAGCAGCTTATACACCGGGGAGCTGTTTTTT. This encodes CASSLYTGELFF.

This clonotype was detected only a few times. V usage is TRBV5-1 and J usage is TRBJ2-5, with D unclear. The ends were cut back, 0 bases at V and 2 bases at J, with 5 bases in the middle. The CDR3 is made up of 13 amino acids. CDR1 and CDR2 (germline): SGHRS, YFSETQ. In nucleotides, the CDR3 is TGCGCCAGCAGCTTGGAACTACAAGAGACCCAGTACTTC. Translating it yields CASSLELQETQYF.